This TCR beta chain was recorded in a study of cytomegalovirus exposure and HLA in healthy donors. Broader study findings: Later analysis showed most CMV-associated TCR beta chains appearing HLA-restricted. CMV serostatus was the only immune exposure information that was available. Roughly even sequencing depth across donors was the assumption behind the presence/absence analyses. Cytomegalovirus-associated status was assigned to some 160 TCR beta chains.

The PCR used 60 Vbeta and 13 Jbeta primers. The assay was immunoSEQ multiplex PCR, and TCRdb's table has in-frame clones only and misses some. The profile shows 60,000 or so clones, approximately 75% of them singletons. Of note for this clone: Its antigen remains unidentified.

The CDR3 has 15 residues. Trimming pared 6 bases from V and 4 bases from J, leaving 15 bases between. Germline V gene data show CDR1 as LGHNA and CDR2 as YNFKEQ. The sample consisted of PBMCs. The rearrangement links TRBV4-2 to TRBJ1-4; TRBD1 is a possible D gene (6 bases). The clonotype was recovered from a woman between 40 and 55 years old in good health and CMV-seropositive. The chain's CDR3 is CASSYNQGRNEKLFF. In DNA, the CDR3 is TGTGCCAGCAGTTATAATCAGGGGCGTAATGAAAAACTGTTTTTT.